Sequencing of this TCR beta chain was carried out in a study of T-cell memory formation after mild COVID-19 (dated by TCRdb to about 2021). For the study in its entirety: TCR sequence clusters from the two donors were largely donor specific. In a couple of donors, T-cell clones that expanded and contracted after mild COVID-19 were tracked by sequencing TCRalpha and TCRbeta repertoires over time. The cohort comprised two young, previously healthy adult volunteers, one female and one male. Results and caveats for the whole study, not just this receptor: Contracting CD4+ clones were located mainly in the CM and EM memory subsets, whereas CD8+ clones were found to be enriched in EMRA. Some responding clones were detected in pre-infection memory, which suggested that pre-existing cross-reactive memory T cells had joined the SARS-CoV-2 response. Clones that contracted from day 15 to 85 showed balanced CD4/CD8 phenotypes, whereas a second wave of clones that expanded from day 15 to 37 leaned towards CD4+. The study covered only two mild cases, and larger cohorts including severe cases with pre-infection samples were considered necessary. SARS-CoV-2 specificity was not confirmed for the second-wave clones peaking on day 37.

This clonotype has ten or more counts. Its antigen remains undetermined. Base qualities are not provided; no much larger clone lies one nucleotide away. Sequencing was carried out with an Illumina NovaSeq 6000. cDNA libraries for TCRalpha and TCRbeta were prepared by 5'RACE using constant-segment primers, with sample barcodes and unique molecular identifiers added. Trizol reagent was used to extract RNA from every sample. Libraries were amplified in two PCR steps, with a second sample barcode and Illumina TruSeq adapters added in the second step. Sequencing of libraries was performed on an Illumina NovaSeq with 2 x 150 bp paired-end reads. In the original analysis: With migec v1.2.7, reads were demultiplexed and then collapsed into UMI-guided consensus sequences. With mixcr v2.1.11, UMI consensuses were aligned to TRA and TRB V and J templates and assembled into clonotypes. Clonotypes were classified as expanded or contracted when called significant by both edgeR and NoisET, with noise models trained on biological replicates. edgeR calls used a false discovery rate-adjusted p below 0.01 and a log2 fold-change threshold of 1. As an exploratory analysis of dynamics, max-normalized trajectories of the 1000 most abundant clonotypes were examined by PCA with hierarchical clustering. The CD4 or CD8 phenotype of responding clones was assigned using the separately sequenced CD4+ and CD8+ repertoires. The public reads were quality trimmed at Q25 with fastp and then assembled into clones with MiXCR by TCRdb, keeping productive beta chains. Rows with one shared CDR3 protein collapse into an entry with the most common genes and DNA. The V and J calls follow TCRdb's processing rather than the paper's. The sample table contains about 29,000 distinct CDR3 sequences; only one count was recorded for 16% of them. The ten largest make up roughly 1.3% of the sample.

PBMCs were isolated by Ficoll-Paque density gradient centrifugation. Trimmed from V: 3 bases; trimmed from J: 5 bases; junction bases lacking a gene match: 4. The germline V gene (reference sequence) sets CDR1 to SEHNR and CDR2 to FQNEAQ. From its cysteine to its phenylalanine, the CDR3 spans 16 amino acids. The retained sequence is limited to the CDR3, 48 bases, with the frame set at the first base. The TCR sequence derives from an adult who had mild COVID-19 (a few samples of this study predate the infection). The sample titles of this study are shuffled in the database, so cell type and time point are left out. Specimen: PBMCs or a T cell subset sorted from them (not recorded which). The V gene is TRBV7-9 and the J gene is TRBJ2-3; TRBD2 aligns with 14 central bases. The CDR3 has the sequence CASSLGLAGVRDTQYF. The DNA reads as follows: TGTGCCAGCAGCTTGGGACTAGCGGGAGTACGAGATACGCAGTATTTT.